This TCR beta chain originates from a study of blood T cell repertoires in COVID-19. For the study at large: Sources were T cells, B-cell-depleted T cells, or PBMCs; the material itself was cDNA or gDNA.

Germline V gives CDR1 SGHTA, CDR2 FQGTGA. The CDR3 runs to 15 residues. J gave up 8 bases and V 5 bases, and 8 bases lay outside the gene matches. Per the authors' pipeline: Estimation of nucleated cell counts relied on the amplification of reference gene primers. Only in-frame clones appear in the TCRdb table, and some are missing; sequencing was by immunoSEQ multiplex PCR. The DNA was the basis for D and trimming; V, J and clone size are from that table. The sample lists more than 200,000 clones, around 80% occurring once. Material: peripheral blood. The sequence derives from a woman of 80 years or more with acute or convalescent COVID-19. This chain joins TRBV7-3 and TRBJ1-6, with 8 bases lining up with TRBD1. As DNA, the CDR3 is TGTGCCAGCAGCCCGACAGGGGATTTCTATTCACCCCTCCACTTT. Translation: CASSPTGDFYSPLHF.